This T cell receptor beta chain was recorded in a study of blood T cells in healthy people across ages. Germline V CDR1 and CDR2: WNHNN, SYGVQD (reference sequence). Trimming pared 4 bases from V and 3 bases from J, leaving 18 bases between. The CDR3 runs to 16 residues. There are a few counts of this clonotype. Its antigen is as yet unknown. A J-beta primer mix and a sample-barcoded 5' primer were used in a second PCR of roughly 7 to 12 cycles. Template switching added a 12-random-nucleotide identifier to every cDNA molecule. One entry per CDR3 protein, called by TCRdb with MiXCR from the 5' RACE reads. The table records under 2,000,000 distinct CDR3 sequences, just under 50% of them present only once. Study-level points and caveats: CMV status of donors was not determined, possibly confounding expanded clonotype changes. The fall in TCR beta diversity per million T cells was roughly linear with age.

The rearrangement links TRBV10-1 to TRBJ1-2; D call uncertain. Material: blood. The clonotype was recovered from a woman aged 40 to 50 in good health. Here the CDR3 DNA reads TGCGCCAGCAGTGCCGGCAGTCTTTCGGGTGACTATGGCTACACCTTC. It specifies CASSAGSLSGDYGYTF.